The entry below gives a single TCR beta chain sequence along with its context. These data belong to a study of blood T cells in healthy people across ages. A second PCR of roughly 7 to 11 cycles used a sample-barcoded 5' primer and a J-beta primer mix. Each cDNA molecule carried a tag from a template-switch adaptor that contained 12 random nucleotides. TCRdb re-called the 5' RACE reads with MiXCR, one entry per CDR3 protein. The sample contains over 1,500,000 distinct CDR3 sequences, about 50% of which appear only once. Investigators took about 9.2 milliliters of peripheral blood from every donor. Researchers report isolating at least 6.5 million PBMCs per sample. Germline V gives CDR1 DFQATT, CDR2 SNEGSKA (reference sequence). V lost 2 bases, J lost 4 bases, and 12 bases lay in between. This CDR3 spans 14 amino acids.

The TCR was taken from a woman between 40 and 50 years old in good health. This chain uses TRBV20-1 with TRBJ2-1; tentatively, D is TRBD1 (6 bases). The sequenced material came from blood. CDR3 sequence reads: CSARRPTGYNEQFF. The CDR3 coding sequence is TGCAGTGCTAGACGACCGACAGGTTACAATGAGCAGTTCTTC.